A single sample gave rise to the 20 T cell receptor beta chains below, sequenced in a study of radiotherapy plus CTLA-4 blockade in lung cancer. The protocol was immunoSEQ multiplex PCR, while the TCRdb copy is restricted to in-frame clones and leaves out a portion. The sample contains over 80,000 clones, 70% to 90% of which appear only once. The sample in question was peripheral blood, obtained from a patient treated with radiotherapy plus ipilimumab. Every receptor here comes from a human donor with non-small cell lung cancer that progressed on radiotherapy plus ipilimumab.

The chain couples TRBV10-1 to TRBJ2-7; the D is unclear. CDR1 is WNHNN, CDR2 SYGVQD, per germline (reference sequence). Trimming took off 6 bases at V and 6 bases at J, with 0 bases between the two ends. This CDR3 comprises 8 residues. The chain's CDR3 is CASSEQYF. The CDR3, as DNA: TGCGCCAGCAGCGAGCAGTACTTC.

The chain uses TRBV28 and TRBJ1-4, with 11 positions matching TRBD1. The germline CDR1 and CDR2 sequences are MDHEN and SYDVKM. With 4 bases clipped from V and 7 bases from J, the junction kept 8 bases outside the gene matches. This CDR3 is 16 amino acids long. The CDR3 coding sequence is TGTGCCAGCAGTTCCCCCTCCGGGACAGGGGGTGAAAAACTGTTTTTT. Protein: CASSSPSGTGGEKLFF.

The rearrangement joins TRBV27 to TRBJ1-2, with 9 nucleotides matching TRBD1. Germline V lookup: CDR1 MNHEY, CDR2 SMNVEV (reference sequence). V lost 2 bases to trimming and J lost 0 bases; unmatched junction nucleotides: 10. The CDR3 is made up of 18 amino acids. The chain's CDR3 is CASSLIGTGGAPNYGYTF. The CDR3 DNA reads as TGTGCCAGCAGTTTAATTGGCACAGGGGGCGCACCTAACTATGGCTACACCTTC.

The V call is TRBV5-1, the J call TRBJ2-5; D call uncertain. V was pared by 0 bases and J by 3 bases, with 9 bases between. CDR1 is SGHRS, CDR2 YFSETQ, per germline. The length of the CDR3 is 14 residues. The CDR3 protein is CASSLGGYEETQYF. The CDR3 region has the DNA TGCGCCAGCAGCTTGGGCGGTTACGAAGAGACCCAGTACTTC.

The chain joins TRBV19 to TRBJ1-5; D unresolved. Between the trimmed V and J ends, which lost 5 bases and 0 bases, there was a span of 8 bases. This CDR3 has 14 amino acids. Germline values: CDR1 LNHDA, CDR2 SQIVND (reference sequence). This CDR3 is CASSSDLSNQPQHF. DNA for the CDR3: TGTGCCAGTAGTTCAGACCTTAGCAATCAGCCCCAGCATTTT.

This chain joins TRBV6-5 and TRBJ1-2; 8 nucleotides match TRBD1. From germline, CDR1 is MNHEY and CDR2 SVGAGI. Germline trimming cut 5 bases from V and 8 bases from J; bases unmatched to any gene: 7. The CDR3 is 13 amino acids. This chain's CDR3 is CASSRGQGLGYTF. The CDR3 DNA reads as TGTGCCAGCAGTCGCGGACAGGGATTAGGCTACACCTTC.

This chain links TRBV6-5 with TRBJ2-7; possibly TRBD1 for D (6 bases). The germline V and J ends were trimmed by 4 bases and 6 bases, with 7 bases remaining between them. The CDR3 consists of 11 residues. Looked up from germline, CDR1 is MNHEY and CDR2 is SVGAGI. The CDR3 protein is CASSSRGEQYF. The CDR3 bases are TGTGCCAGCAGTTCCAGGGGCGAGCAGTACTTC.

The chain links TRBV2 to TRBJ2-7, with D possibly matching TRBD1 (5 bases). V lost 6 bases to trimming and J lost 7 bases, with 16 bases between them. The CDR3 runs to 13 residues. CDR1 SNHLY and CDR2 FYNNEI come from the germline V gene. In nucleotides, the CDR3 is TGTGCCAGCAGCGCACCCTTCAGGGTAGAGCAGTACTTC. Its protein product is CASSAPFRVEQYF.

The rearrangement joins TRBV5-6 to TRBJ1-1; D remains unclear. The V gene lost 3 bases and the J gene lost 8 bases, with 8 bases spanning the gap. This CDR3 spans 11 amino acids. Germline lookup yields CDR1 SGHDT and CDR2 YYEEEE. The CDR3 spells CASSSFGEAFF. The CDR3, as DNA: TGTGCCAGCAGCTCGTTCGGCGAAGCTTTCTTT.

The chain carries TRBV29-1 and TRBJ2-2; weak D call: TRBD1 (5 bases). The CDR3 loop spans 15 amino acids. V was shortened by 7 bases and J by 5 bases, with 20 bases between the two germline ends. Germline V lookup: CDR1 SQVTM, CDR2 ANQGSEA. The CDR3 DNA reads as TGCAGCGCCAGATTGACTCCAGGGCTGACCGGGGAGCTGTTTTTT. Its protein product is CSARLTPGLTGELFF.

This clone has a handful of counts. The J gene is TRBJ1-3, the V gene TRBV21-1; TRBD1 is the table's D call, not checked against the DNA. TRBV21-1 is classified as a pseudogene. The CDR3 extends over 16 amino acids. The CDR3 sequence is CASSGGRAESGNTIYF. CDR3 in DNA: TGTGCCAGCAGCGGTGGCAGGGCAGAGTCTGGAAACACCATATATTTT.

The CDR3 nucleotides read TGCGCCAGCAGCTCCTCGGGTGGGGAGGAAAAACTGTTTTTT. It translates to CASSSSGGEEKLFF. The V call is TRBV5-1, the J call TRBJ1-4; no definite D call. V was clipped by 3 bases and J by 8 bases, with 14 bases between them. This CDR3 is 14 amino acids long. Germline CDR1 is SGHRS and CDR2 is YFSETQ.

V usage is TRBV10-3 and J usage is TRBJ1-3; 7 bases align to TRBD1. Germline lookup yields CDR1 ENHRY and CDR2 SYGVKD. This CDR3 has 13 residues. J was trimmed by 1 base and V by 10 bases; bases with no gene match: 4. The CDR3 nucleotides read TGTGCCACCACAGGGGAGTCTGGAAACACCATATATTTT. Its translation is CATTGESGNTIYF.

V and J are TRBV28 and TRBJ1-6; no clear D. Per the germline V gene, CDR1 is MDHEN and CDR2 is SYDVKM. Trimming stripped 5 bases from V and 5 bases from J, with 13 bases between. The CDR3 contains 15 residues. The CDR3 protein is CASSGQVVDNSPLHF. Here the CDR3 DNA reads TGTGCCAGCAGTGGCCAGGTAGTGGATAATTCACCCCTCCACTTT.

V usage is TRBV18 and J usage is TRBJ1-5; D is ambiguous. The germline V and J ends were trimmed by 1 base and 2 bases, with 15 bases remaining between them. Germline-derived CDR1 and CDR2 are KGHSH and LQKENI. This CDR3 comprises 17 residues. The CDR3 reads CASSPRAQQWGNQPQHF. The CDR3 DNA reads TGTGCCAGCTCACCACGGGCACAGCAGTGGGGCAATCAGCCCCAGCATTTT.

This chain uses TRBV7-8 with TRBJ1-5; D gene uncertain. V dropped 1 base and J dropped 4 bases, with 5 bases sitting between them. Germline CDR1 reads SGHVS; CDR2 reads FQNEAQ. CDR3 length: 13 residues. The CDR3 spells CASSLGVNQPQHF. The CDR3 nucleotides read TGTGCCAGCAGCTTAGGGGTGAATCAGCCCCAGCATTTT.

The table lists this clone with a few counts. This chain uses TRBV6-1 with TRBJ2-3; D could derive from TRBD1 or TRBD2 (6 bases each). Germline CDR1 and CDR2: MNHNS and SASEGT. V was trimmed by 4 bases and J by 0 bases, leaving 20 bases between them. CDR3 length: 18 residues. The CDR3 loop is CASSVPIGGRASTDTQYF. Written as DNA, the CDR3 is TGTGCCAGCAGTGTCCCTATAGGGGGGCGAGCCAGCACAGATACGCAGTATTTT.

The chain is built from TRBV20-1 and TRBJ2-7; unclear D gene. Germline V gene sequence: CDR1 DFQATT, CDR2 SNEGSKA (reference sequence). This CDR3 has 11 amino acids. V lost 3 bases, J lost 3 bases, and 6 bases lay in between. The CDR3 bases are TGCAGTGCTAGGGCCAGCTACGAGCAGTACTTC. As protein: CSARASYEQYF.

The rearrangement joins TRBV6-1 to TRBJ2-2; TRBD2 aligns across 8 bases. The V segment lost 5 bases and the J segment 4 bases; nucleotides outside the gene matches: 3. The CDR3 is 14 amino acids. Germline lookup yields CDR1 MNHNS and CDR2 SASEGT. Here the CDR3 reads CASSKRGRTGELFF. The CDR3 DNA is TGTGCCAGCAGTAAGCGGGGGCGCACCGGGGAGCTGTTTTTT.

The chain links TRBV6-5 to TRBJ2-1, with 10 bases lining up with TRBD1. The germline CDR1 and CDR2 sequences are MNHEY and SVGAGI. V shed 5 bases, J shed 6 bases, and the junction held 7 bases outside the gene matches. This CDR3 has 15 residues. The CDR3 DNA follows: TGTGCCAGCAGTCCCGGGACAGGGGTGGGCAATGAGCAGTTCTTC. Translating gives CASSPGTGVGNEQFF.